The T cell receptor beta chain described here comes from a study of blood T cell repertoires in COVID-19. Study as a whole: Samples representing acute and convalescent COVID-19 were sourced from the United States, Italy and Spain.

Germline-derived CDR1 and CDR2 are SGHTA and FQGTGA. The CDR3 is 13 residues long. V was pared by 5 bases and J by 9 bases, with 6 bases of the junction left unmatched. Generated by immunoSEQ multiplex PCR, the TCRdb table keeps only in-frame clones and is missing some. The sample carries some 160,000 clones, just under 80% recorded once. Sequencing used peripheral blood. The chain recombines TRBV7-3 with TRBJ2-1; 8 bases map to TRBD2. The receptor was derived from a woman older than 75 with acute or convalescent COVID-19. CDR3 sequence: CASSRGGTIEQFF. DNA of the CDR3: TGTGCCAGCAGCCGGGGGGGTACGATTGAGCAGTTCTTC.